This is a list of T cell receptor beta chains from one sample in a study of siplizumab effects on memory and regulatory T cells. The data were produced by immunoSEQ multiplex PCR, yet TCRdb's version contains in-frame clones alone and is incomplete. Altogether about 69,000 clones are present, 88% being singletons, with the ten largest covering 1.5% to 2%. Sequencing was done on a sample of Tregs sorted from blood. These receptor sequences come from a human donor in good health. Both conserved end residues are part of each CDR3. D genes are given only for firm matches. Only part of the rows carry a size: once, few, many, or a class if the clone is expanded.

D gene	J gene	V gene	clone size	CDR3 protein	CDR3 DNA
NA	TRBJ2-7	TRBV9	NA	CASSVGVGTYEQYF	TGTGCCAGCAGCGTAGGTGTCGGAACCTACGAGCAGTACTTC
NA	TRBJ1-2	TRBV6-1	NA	CASRPSGGAYGYTF	TGTGCCAGCAGGCCATCGGGGGGGGCCTATGGCTACACCTTC
TRBD1	TRBJ2-2	TRBV30	NA	CAWSGGTGEVRELFF	TGTGCCTGGAGTGGAGGGACAGGGGAAGTGCGGGAGCTGTTTTTT
NA	TRBJ2-1	TRBV11-3	once	CASSLESGPYNEQFF	TGTGCCAGCAGCTTAGAATCGGGACCGTACAATGAGCAGTTCTTC
TRBD1	TRBJ2-2	TRBV10-2	NA	CASRKPGQVVTGELFF	TGCGCCAGCAGAAAGCCGGGACAGGTCGTCACCGGGGAGCTGTTTTTT
NA	TRBJ2-7	TRBV7-9	medium-sized	CASSLDRPEQYF	TGTGCCAGCAGCTTAGACCGTCCCGAGCAGTACTTC
TRBD1	TRBJ2-7	TRBV27	NA	CASSSSRGRQYF	TGTGCCAGCAGTTCAAGCAGGGGGCGGCAGTACTTC
NA	TRBJ2-2	TRBV29-1	NA	CSVERAGELFF	TGCAGCGTTGAAAGGGCCGGGGAGCTGTTTTTT
NA	TRBJ2-3	TRBV30	NA	CAYELQGTDTQYF	TGTGCCTACGAGTTGCAGGGAACAGATACGCAGTATTTT
TRBD2	TRBJ2-1	TRBV7-2	NA	CASSQGASGGAYNEQFF	TGTGCCAGCAGCCAGGGCGCTAGCGGGGGGGCCTACAATGAGCAGTTCTTC
NA	TRBJ2-7	TRBV29-1	NA	CSVATENYEQYF	TGCAGCGTTGCGACAGAGAACTACGAGCAGTACTTC
NA	TRBJ2-7	TRBV29-1	few	CSVKHAYEQYF	TGCAGCGTCAAGCACGCCTACGAGCAGTACTTC
NA	TRBJ1-1	TRBV6-5	NA	CASRRNTEAFF	TGTGCCAGCCGTCGTAACACTGAAGCTTTCTTT
TRBD1	TRBJ1-1	TRBV5-1	NA	CASSLSGGLVTEAFF	TGCGCCAGCAGCTTGTCAGGGGGTTTGGTGACTGAAGCTTTCTTT
NA	TRBJ1-2	TRBV6-5	NA	CASRGPSPDSYTF	TGTGCCAGCCGGGGACCGAGCCCGGACAGCTACACCTTC
NA	TRBJ1-4	TRBV25-1	NA	CASSESGYNEKLFF	TGTGCCAGCAGTGAATCGGGATATAATGAAAAACTGTTTTTT
NA	TRBJ2-7	TRBV28	once	CASSLPPGLSYEQYF	TGTGCCAGCAGTTTACCCCCCGGACTCTCGTACGAGCAGTACTTC
TRBD2	TRBJ2-7	TRBV28	NA	CASSWTSGLYTYEQYF	TGTGCCAGCAGTTGGACTAGCGGGCTCTATACCTACGAGCAGTACTTC
NA	TRBJ2-7	TRBV2	NA	CASLTWPSSYEQYF	TGTGCCAGTCTGACCTGGCCAAGCTCCTACGAGCAGTACTTC
TRBD2	TRBJ2-2	TRBV2	NA	CASKLAGSNTGELFF	TGTGCCAGCAAGCTAGCGGGGTCGAACACCGGGGAGCTGTTTTTT
TRBD1	TRBJ2-7	TRBV18	once	CASSPGTGEGEQYF	TGTGCCAGCTCACCCGGGACAGGGGAAGGCGAGCAGTACTTC
NA	TRBJ2-5	TRBV19	few	CASRARGETQYF	TGTGCCAGTAGGGCCAGGGGAGAGACCCAGTACTTC
NA	TRBJ1-4	TRBV7-9	NA	CASSSRRGATGEKLFF	TGTGCCAGCAGCTCCCGCCGAGGCGCGACAGGTGAAAAACTGTTTTTT
NA	TRBJ1-5	TRBV6-6	NA	CASSPDRPNQPQHF	TGTGCCAGCAGCCCGGACAGACCCAATCAGCCCCAGCATTTT
TRBD2	TRBJ2-1	TRBV7-2	once	CASSLVREGYNEQFF	TGTGCCAGCAGCTTAGTCCGGGAGGGGTACAATGAGCAGTTCTTC
TRBD1	TRBJ1-2	TRBV27	NA	CASSYQGGGYGYTF	TGTGCCAGCAGTTACCAGGGGGGTGGCTATGGCTACACCTTC
TRBD1	TRBJ2-6	TRBV7-9	NA	CASRAGGSSSGANVLTF	TGTGCCAGCAGGGCAGGGGGTTCGAGCTCTGGGGCCAACGTCCTGACTTTC
NA	TRBJ2-2	TRBV4-1	NA	CASSRPLAGGELFF	TGCGCCAGCAGCCGACCCCTGGCAGGGGGGGAGCTGTTTTTT
NA	TRBJ1-2	TRBV15	NA	CATSRRGTREVYTF	TGTGCCACCAGCAGACGAGGGACTCGTGAAGTCTACACCTTC
NA	TRBJ2-2	TRBV7-3	NA	CASHPRGQTGELFF	TGTGCCAGTCACCCGAGGGGACAAACCGGGGAGCTGTTTTTT
NA	TRBJ1-5	TRBV6-1	NA	CASSDVPGGQPQHF	TGTGCCAGCAGTGATGTCCCGGGGGGCCAGCCCCAGCATTTT
NA	TRBJ2-1	TRBV25-1	once	CASGGPDRYNEQFF	TGTGCCAGCGGGGGACCGGACCGTTACAATGAGCAGTTCTTC
TRBD1	TRBJ2-5	TRBV7-9	once	CASSSGTGGAKETQYF	TGTGCCAGCAGCTCCGGGACAGGGGGCGCAAAAGAGACCCAGTACTTC
TRBD1	TRBJ1-2	TRBV28	NA	CASSRGGQGHYGYTF	TGTGCCAGTTCCCGAGGGGGACAGGGGCACTATGGCTACACCTTC
NA	TRBJ2-7	TRBV2	NA	CASSGGGDYEQYF	TGTGCCAGCAGTGGGGGAGGTGACTACGAGCAGTACTTC
NA	TRBJ2-5	TRBV9	NA	CASSVGVRGQETQYF	TGTGCCAGCAGCGTAGGAGTGAGGGGGCAAGAGACCCAGTACTTC
TRBD2	TRBJ2-7	TRBV11-3	NA	CASSLDSGRGSYEQYF	TGTGCCAGCAGCCTGGATAGCGGGAGAGGATCCTACGAGCAGTACTTC
NA	TRBJ2-5	TRBV6-1	NA	CASRSGGGGAETQYF	TGTGCCAGCAGGTCCGGGGGCGGTGGGGCGGAGACCCAGTACTTC
NA	TRBJ2-1	TRBV10-2	once	CASSESEGVPYNEQFF	TGCGCCAGCAGTGAGTCGGAGGGGGTCCCCTACAATGAGCAGTTCTTC
TRBD1	TRBJ2-5	TRBV5-1	NA	CASSQGQGRETQYF	TGCGCCAGCAGCCAAGGACAGGGTAGAGAGACCCAGTACTTC
NA	TRBJ2-3	TRBV4-1	few	CASSQDRVRADTQYF	TGCGCCAGCAGCCAAGATCGCGTAAGGGCAGATACGCAGTATTTT
TRBD2	TRBJ2-1	TRBV10-3	NA	CAIKKAPAGGFNEQFF	TGTGCCATCAAGAAGGCGCCGGCGGGAGGGTTTAATGAGCAGTTCTTC
NA	TRBJ2-3	TRBV29-1	NA	CSSANSDTQYF	TGCAGCTCGGCGAACTCAGATACGCAGTATTTT
TRBD1	TRBJ2-5	TRBV29-1	NA	CSVPRTGKETQYF	TGCAGCGTCCCACGGACAGGGAAAGAGACCCAGTACTTC
NA	TRBJ2-7	TRBV10-3	NA	CAIMGGAGAYEQYF	TGTGCCATCATGGGAGGTGCCGGTGCTTACGAGCAGTACTTC
NA	TRBJ1-2	TRBV19	NA	CASRKAGEEGYTF	TGTGCCAGTAGGAAGGCAGGGGAGGAAGGCTACACCTTC
TRBD1	TRBJ2-7	TRBV4-3	NA	CASSRGTDYEQYF	TGCGCCAGCAGCCGGGGGACAGATTACGAGCAGTACTTC
NA	TRBJ2-3	TRBV7-3	few	CASSPSSNTQYF	TGTGCCAGCAGCCCTAGCTCAAACACGCAGTATTTT
NA	TRBJ1-1	TRBV11-1	NA	CASSPRLSEAFF	TGTGCCAGCAGCCCTAGGCTGTCAGAAGCTTTCTTT
TRBD2	TRBJ2-3	TRBV10-1	few	CASSESIRGGADTQYF	TGCGCCAGCAGTGAGTCGATACGGGGGGGGGCAGATACGCAGTATTTT
NA	TRBJ1-5	TRBV28	NA	CASSLRNQPQHF	TGTGCCAGCAGTTTACGGAATCAGCCCCAGCATTTT
TRBD2	TRBJ2-1	TRBV7-2	once	CASSWASGRAGNEQFF	TGTGCCAGCAGCTGGGCTAGCGGGAGGGCCGGCAATGAGCAGTTCTTC
NA	TRBJ1-5	TRBV30	NA	CAWSTGSRQPQHF	TGTGCCTGGAGTACAGGGTCTCGCCAGCCCCAGCATTTT
TRBD2	TRBJ2-1	TRBV7-3	NA	CASSQLAGGRGPGNEQFF	TGTGCCAGCAGCCAACTAGCGGGAGGGCGGGGCCCTGGGAATGAGCAGTTCTTC
NA	TRBJ1-1	TRBV19	NA	CASSIVGIAEAFF	TGTGCCAGTAGTATAGTCGGGATCGCTGAAGCTTTCTTT
NA	TRBJ1-1	TRBV5-1	NA	CASSIGGSTEAFF	TGCGCCAGCAGCATCGGAGGGAGCACTGAAGCTTTCTTT
TRBD2	TRBJ2-3	TRBV7-3	few	CASSLGIGLASTDTQYF	TGTGCCAGCAGCCTAGGAATTGGACTAGCGAGCACAGATACGCAGTATTTT